This TCR beta chain was profiled in a study of cytomegalovirus exposure and HLA in healthy donors. Profiling relied on immunoSEQ multiplex PCR, and the TCRdb table lists in-frame clones only, not all of them. Of roughly 68,000 clones detected, approximately 90% appear once; the ten largest clones hold around 1.7%. CDR1 is GTSNPN and CDR2 is SVGIG in the germline V gene (reference sequence). This CDR3 has 13 residues. V shed 0 bases and J 7 bases; nucleotides not matched to a gene: 4. While the first cohort had 600 to 800 subjects, the donors belonged to the separate validation cohort of over a hundred subjects.

The source material was PBMCs. The sequence was collected from a woman between 18 and 29 years old in good health and CMV-seronegative. The gene calls are TRBV30 and TRBJ1-2; TRBD1 matches at 8 bases. The CDR3 reads CAWSVPGGFGYTF. The CDR3 coding sequence is TGTGCCTGGAGTGTACCAGGGGGCTTTGGCTACACCTTC.